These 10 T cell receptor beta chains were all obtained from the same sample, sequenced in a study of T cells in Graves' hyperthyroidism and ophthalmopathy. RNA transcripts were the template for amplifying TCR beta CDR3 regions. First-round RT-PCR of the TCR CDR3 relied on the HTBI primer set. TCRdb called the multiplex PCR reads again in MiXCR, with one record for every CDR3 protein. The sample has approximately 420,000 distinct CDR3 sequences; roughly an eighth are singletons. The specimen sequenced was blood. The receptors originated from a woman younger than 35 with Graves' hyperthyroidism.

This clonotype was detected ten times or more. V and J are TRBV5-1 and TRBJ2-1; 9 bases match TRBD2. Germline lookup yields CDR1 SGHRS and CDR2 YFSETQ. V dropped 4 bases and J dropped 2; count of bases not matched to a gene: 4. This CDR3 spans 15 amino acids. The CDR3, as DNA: TGCGCCAGCAGCGCTAGCGGGACTACCTACAATGAGCAGTTCTTC. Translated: CASSASGTTYNEQFF.

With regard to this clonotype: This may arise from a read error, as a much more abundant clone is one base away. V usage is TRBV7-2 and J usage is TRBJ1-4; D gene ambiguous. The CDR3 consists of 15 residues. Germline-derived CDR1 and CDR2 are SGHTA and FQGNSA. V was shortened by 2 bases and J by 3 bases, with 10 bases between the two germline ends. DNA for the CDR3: TGTGCCAGCAGCTTAAGAGTGGCAGCTAATGAAAAACTGTTTTTT. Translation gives CASSLRVAANEKLFF. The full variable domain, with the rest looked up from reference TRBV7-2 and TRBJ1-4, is GAGVSQSPSNKVTEKGKDVELRCDPISGHTALYWYRQSLGQGLEFLIYFQGNSAPDKSGLPSDRFSAERTGGSVSTLTIQRTQQEDSAVYLCASSLRVAANEKLFFGSGTQLSVL.

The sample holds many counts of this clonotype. The CDR3 sequence is CASSSVGDRMQETQYF. The CDR3 DNA is TGTGCCAGCAGTTCGGTAGGGGACAGAATGCAAGAGACCCAGTACTTC. The gene calls are TRBV6-1 and TRBJ2-5; 7 positions agree with TRBD1. The CDR3 spans 16 residues. Germline V CDR1 and CDR2: MNHNS, SASEGT. V gave up 5 bases and J gave up 2 bases; unmatched junction bases: 11.

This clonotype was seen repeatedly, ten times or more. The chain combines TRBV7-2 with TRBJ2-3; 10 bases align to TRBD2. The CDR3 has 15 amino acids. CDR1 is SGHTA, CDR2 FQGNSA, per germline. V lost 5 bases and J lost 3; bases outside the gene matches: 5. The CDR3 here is CASSPASGSTDTQYF. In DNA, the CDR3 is TGTGCCAGCAGCCCGGCTAGCGGGAGTACAGATACGCAGTATTTT.

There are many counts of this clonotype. This chain's CDR3 is CAWKERDEQFF. The CDR3 bases are TGTGCCTGGAAGGAGCGCGATGAGCAGTTCTTC. This chain links TRBV30 with TRBJ2-1, with D hard to call. With 4 bases removed from V and 8 bases from J, the gap between germline ends came to 9 bases. This CDR3 region has 11 residues. Germline V gives CDR1 GTSNPN, CDR2 SVGIG (reference sequence).

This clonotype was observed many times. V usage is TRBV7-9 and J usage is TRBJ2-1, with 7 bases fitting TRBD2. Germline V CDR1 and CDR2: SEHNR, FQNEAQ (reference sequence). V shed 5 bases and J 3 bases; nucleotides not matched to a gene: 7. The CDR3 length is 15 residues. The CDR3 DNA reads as TGTGCCAGCAGCCCGAGACTAGCTAGCTACAATGAGCAGTTCTTC. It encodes CASSPRLASYNEQFF.

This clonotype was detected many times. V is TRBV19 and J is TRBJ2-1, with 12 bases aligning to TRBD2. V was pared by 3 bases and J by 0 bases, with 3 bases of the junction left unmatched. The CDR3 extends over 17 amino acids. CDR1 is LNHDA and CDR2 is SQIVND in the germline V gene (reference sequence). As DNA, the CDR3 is TGTGCCAGTAGTATGACTAGCGGGGGTCTCTCCTACAATGAGCAGTTCTTC. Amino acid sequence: CASSMTSGGLSYNEQFF.

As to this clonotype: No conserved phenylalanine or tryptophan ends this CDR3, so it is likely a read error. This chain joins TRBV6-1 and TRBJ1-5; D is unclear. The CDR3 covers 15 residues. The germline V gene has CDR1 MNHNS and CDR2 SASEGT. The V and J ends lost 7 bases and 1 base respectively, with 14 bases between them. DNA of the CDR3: TGTGCCAGCACCCCCAGGCGGGGAAGCAATCAGCCCCAGCATTCT. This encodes CASTPRRGSNQPQHS.

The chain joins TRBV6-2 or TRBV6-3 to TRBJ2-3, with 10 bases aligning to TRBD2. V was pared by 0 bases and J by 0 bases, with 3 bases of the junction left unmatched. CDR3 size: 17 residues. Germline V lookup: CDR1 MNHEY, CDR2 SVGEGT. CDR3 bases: TGTGCCAGCAGTTACTCTTTAGCGGGAGGCAGCACAGATACGCAGTATTTT. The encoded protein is CASSYSLAGGSTDTQYF.

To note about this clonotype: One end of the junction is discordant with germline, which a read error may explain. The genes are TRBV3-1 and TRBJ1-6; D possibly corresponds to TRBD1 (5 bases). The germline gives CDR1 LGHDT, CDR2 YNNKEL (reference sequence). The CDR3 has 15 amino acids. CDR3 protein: CASSPQGAGNSSLHF. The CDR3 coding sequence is TGTGCCAGCAGCCCTCAAGGGGCTGGGAATTCATCCCTCCACTTT. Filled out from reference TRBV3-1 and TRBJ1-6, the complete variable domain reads DTAVSQTPKYLVTQMGNDKSIKCEQNLGHDTMYWYKQDSKKFLKIMFSYNNKELIINETVPNRFSPKSPDKAHLNLHINSLELGDSAVYFCASSPQGAGNSSLHFGNGTRLTVT.